This T cell receptor (beta chain) came from a study of metastatic and nonmetastatic thyroid tumors. Looking at the study overall: Malignant and benign thyroid patients had repertoires compared in peripheral blood and tumor or nodule tissue.

All patients were untreated before thyroid surgery. Original handling: What underpinned the distant-metastasis classifier for papillary thyroid cancer was the set of CDR3 differences across clinicopathological groups. Using MiXCR, TCRdb reanalyzed the PCR reads. TCRdb assigned the V and J calls; the authors' analysis was not used. The repertoire includes about 15,000 clones, 3.6% of them detected once, and around 30% sits in the top ten. Deletions cut 1 base from V and 10 bases from J, with 18 bases between. The CDR3 extends over 15 amino acids. Germline assignment: CDR1 MNHNS and CDR2 SASEGT. The rearrangement uses TRBV6-1 and TRBJ2-3, with a weak D call TRBD2 (6 bases). Specimen: tumor tissue. The clonotype was recovered from a female donor with papillary thyroid cancer or a benign thyroid nodule (not recorded which). Some clones in this sample may be carry-over from other donors' samples. CDR3 coding DNA: TGTGCCAGCAGTGAAGAAGACGGCGGGACGGTATCGCAGTATTTT. Translation: CASSEEDGGTVSQYF.